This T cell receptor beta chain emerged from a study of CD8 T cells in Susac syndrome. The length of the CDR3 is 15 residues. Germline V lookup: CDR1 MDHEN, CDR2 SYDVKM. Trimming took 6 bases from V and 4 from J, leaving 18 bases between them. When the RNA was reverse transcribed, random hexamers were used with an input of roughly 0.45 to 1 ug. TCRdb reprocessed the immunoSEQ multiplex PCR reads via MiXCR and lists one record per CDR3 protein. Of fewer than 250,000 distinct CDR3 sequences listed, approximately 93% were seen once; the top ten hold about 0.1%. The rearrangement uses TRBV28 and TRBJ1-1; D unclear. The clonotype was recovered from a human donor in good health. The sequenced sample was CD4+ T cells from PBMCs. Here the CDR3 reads CASSPGGRVGTEAFF. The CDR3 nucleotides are TGTGCCAGCAGCCCTGGTGGGAGGGTGGGCACTGAAGCTTTCTTT.